This T cell receptor (beta chain) was identified in a study of cytomegalovirus exposure and HLA in healthy donors. Study summary: The same platform was used for the 100 to 150 validation repertoires and the 600 to 700 first-cohort repertoires, a later analysis reported.

Germline V gene data show CDR1 as SGHRS and CDR2 as YFSETQ. V shed 4 bases and J 1 base; nucleotides not matched to a gene: 9. The CDR3 is made up of 16 amino acids. Study conclusions and caveats: The study put around 180 TCR beta chains on its list as cytomegalovirus-associated.

To note about this clone: The antigen is unknown.

The protocol was immunoSEQ multiplex PCR, while the TCRdb copy is restricted to in-frame clones and leaves out a portion. The sample lists some 210,000 clones; over 75% were seen once. The chain combines TRBV5-1 with TRBJ1-1; 8 bases map to TRBD1. The sequenced sample consisted of PBMCs. The TCR originated in a woman between 18 and 30 years old in good health and CMV-seropositive. The DNA for the CDR3 is TGCGCCAGCAGCCCGCGGACAGGGTGGAAGAACACTGAAGCTTTCTTT. Translation: CASSPRTGWKNTEAFF.